What follows are 25 T cell receptor beta chains derived from one specimen sequenced in a study of early stage breast cancer tumors. Here immunoSEQ multiplex PCR was the method, and the copy in TCRdb shows in-frame clones only, minus some. The sample gives roughly 30,000 clones, roughly 80% of which show up once; 12% is in the top ten. Sequencing was performed on blood. Receptors were obtained from a person aged 55 to 75 with breast cancer.

The genes are TRBV4-3 and TRBJ2-3; maybe TRBD1 (5 bases). V gave up 0 bases and J gave up 6 bases, with 13 bases separating them. CDR1 is LGHNA, CDR2 YSLEER, per germline. The CDR3 has 15 amino acids. The CDR3 here is CASSQDPAKGDTQYF. Written as DNA, the CDR3 is TGCGCCAGCAGCCAAGATCCGGCAAAGGGGGATACGCAGTATTTT.

V and J are TRBV20-1 and TRBJ2-7; TRBD2 might be the D (6 bases). Trimming pared 7 bases from V and 5 bases from J, leaving 12 bases between. Germline V CDR1 and CDR2: DFQATT, SNEGSKA (reference sequence). This CDR3 has 11 amino acids. This CDR3 is CSVRRENEQYF. In nucleotides, the CDR3 is TGCAGTGTTCGTCGGGAGAACGAGCAGTACTTC.

J is TRBJ1-2 and V is TRBV9, with TRBD1 matching over 7 bases. The CDR3 extends over 13 amino acids. Germline CDR1 reads SGDLS; CDR2 reads YYNGEE. Trimming at V came to 6 bases and at J to 6 bases, leaving 8 bases not matched to a gene. CDR3 loop: CASTTGVVDGYTF. The CDR3 bases are TGTGCCAGCACAACAGGGGTAGTGGATGGCTACACCTTC.

The chain links TRBV6-4 to TRBJ2-7; D gene unclear. The CDR3 totals 15 residues. In germline, CDR1 is MRHNA, CDR2 SNTAGT. Trimming cost V 4 bases and J 0 bases, with 13 bases left between them. The CDR3 loop reads CASSGNQVSSYEQYF. The CDR3 DNA reads TGTGCCAGCAGTGGTAACCAGGTCAGCTCCTACGAGCAGTACTTC.

This chain links TRBV11-3 with TRBJ2-3; TRBD2 is a possible D gene (6 bases). The CDR3 spans 14 residues. The germline CDR1 and CDR2 sequences are SGHNT and YENEEA. The ends were cut back, 4 bases at V and 4 bases at J, with 12 bases in the middle. The CDR3: CASSSTTRADTQYF. The CDR3 DNA follows: TGTGCCAGCAGCTCCACGACTAGGGCAGATACGCAGTATTTT.

The chain employs TRBV18 and TRBJ2-7; the D is unclear. The CDR3 sequence is 11 residues long. The germline V gene encodes CDR1 KGHSH and CDR2 LQKENI. V lost 3 bases and J lost 2, with 2 bases in between. CDR3 sequence reads: CASSPAYEQYF. The CDR3 DNA reads TGTGCCAGCTCACCCGCCTACGAGCAGTACTTC.

The chain uses TRBV11-3 and TRBJ2-1, with 10 bases matching TRBD1. Germline lookup yields CDR1 SGHNT and CDR2 YENEEA. The CDR3 runs 14 residues. The J segment lost 8 bases and the V segment lost 5 bases, leaving 6 bases of the junction unmatched. The CDR3 DNA reads as TGTGCCAGCAGCCCCGGGACAGGGGACCATGAGCAGTTCTTC. It translates to CASSPGTGDHEQFF.

The chain employs TRBV6-6 and TRBJ2-5; TRBD1 matches at 7 bases. CDR3 length equals 15 residues. Germline loops: CDR1 MNHNY, CDR2 SVGAGI (reference sequence). The J segment lost 5 bases and the V segment lost 5 bases, leaving 11 bases of the junction unmatched. This CDR3 reads CASSNPQGGSETQYF. CDR3 in DNA: TGTGCCAGCAGTAACCCACAAGGGGGCTCGGAGACCCAGTACTTC.

In its sample, this clone was seen a few times. The chain links TRBV6-6 to TRBJ1-1; unclear D gene. Trimming pared 7 bases from V and 1 base from J, leaving 7 bases between. Germline lookup yields CDR1 MNHNY and CDR2 SVGAGI (reference sequence). The CDR3 consists of 12 residues. CDR3 protein: CASTRGNTEAFF. DNA for the CDR3: TGTGCCAGCACTCGGGGGAACACTGAAGCTTTCTTT.

The CDR3 protein is CASSLGGAASDTQYF. The CDR3 DNA sequence: TGTGCCAGCAGCTTAGGCGGGGCCGCCTCGGATACGCAGTATTTT. The chain recombines TRBV11-3 with TRBJ2-3; tentatively, D is TRBD2 (6 bases). The V and J ends lost 1 base and 6 bases respectively, with 14 bases between them. The germline V gene encodes CDR1 SGHNT and CDR2 YENEEA. The CDR3 has 15 amino acids.

The V call is TRBV4-3, the J call TRBJ1-2; TRBD1 might be the D (6 bases). This CDR3 has 15 amino acids. Looked up from germline, CDR1 is LGHNA and CDR2 is YSLEER. The V end lost 2 bases, the J end lost 1 base, and 11 bases lay between the germline ends. The CDR3 spells CASSQIQGFNYGYTF. In DNA form, the CDR3 reads TGCGCCAGCAGCCAAATACAGGGATTTAACTATGGCTACACCTTC.

There are a few counts of this clone. The chain combines TRBV7-9 with TRBJ2-3, with no clear D. V lost 8 bases to trimming and J lost 5 bases, with 8 bases between them. The CDR3 is made up of 11 amino acids. Germline CDR1 and CDR2: SEHNR and FQNEAQ (reference sequence). The CDR3 sequence is CASLVGDTQYF. CDR3 nucleotide sequence: TGTGCCAGCTTAGTTGGAGATACGCAGTATTTT.

This chain joins TRBV11-2 and TRBJ2-1; 9 positions match TRBD2. This CDR3 has 14 amino acids. With V trimmed by 5 bases and J by 8 bases, 7 bases remained unmatched. The V gene's germline CDR1 is SGHAT and CDR2 FQNNGV. The CDR3 spells CASSDGLAFDEQFF. DNA for the CDR3: TGTGCCAGCAGCGACGGACTAGCGTTTGATGAGCAGTTCTTC.

The chain has TRBV5-1 and TRBJ2-1, with 8 bases identical to TRBD2. V was clipped by 8 bases and J by 4 bases; unmatched bases: 11. The germline V gene encodes CDR1 SGHRS and CDR2 YFSETQ. The CDR3 has 15 residues. The DNA for the CDR3 is TGCGCCAGTTCCGCGGGAGGAACCTCGTACAATGAGCAGTTCTTC. Encoded protein: CASSAGGTSYNEQFF.

This clone was recorded a few times. The gene calls are TRBV6-5 and TRBJ2-4; TRBD2 might be the D (6 bases). The CDR3 is 14 amino acids. The V end lost 8 bases, the J end lost 2 bases, and 13 bases lay between the germline ends. CDR1 and CDR2 from the germline V gene are MNHEY and SVGAGI. The CDR3 bases are TGTGCCAGCCAGGCGGGCGGGACCAAAAACATTCAGTACTTC. The encoded protein is CASQAGGTKNIQYF.

This rearrangement joins TRBV10-3 to TRBJ2-1, with TRBD2 identical over 10 bases. The germline V gene encodes CDR1 ENHRY and CDR2 SYGVKD. This CDR3 has 13 amino acids. J gave up 8 bases and V 8 bases, and 6 bases lay outside the gene matches. The CDR3 DNA is TGTGCCATCGGGACTAGCGAGTTTGATGAGCAGTTCTTC. It yields the protein CAIGTSEFDEQFF.

The chain combines TRBV6-1 with TRBJ1-5; 9 nucleotides match TRBD1. CDR3 length: 15 amino acids. V trimming: 8 bases; J trimming: 2 bases; junction bases outside the gene matches: 7. Germline CDR1 is MNHNS and CDR2 is SASEGT. CDR3 in DNA: TGTGCCAGCCAAAGGACAGGGGATCGCAATCAGCCCCAGCATTTT. This sequence encodes CASQRTGDRNQPQHF.

The J gene is TRBJ2-7, the V gene TRBV30, with D possibly TRBD2 on 6 matching bases. The CDR3 covers 17 residues. Trimming left V 3 bases short and J 4 bases short, with 25 bases between. CDR1 GTSNPN and CDR2 SVGIG come from the germline V gene (reference sequence). DNA of the CDR3: TGTGCCTGGAGGCGGGGCGGGACCCCCACCTTCGGTTACGAGCAGTACTTC. Translating it yields CAWRRGGTPTFGYEQYF.

The chain recombines TRBV29-1 with TRBJ1-2; D is perhaps TRBD1 (5 bases). Germline values: CDR1 SQVTM, CDR2 ANQGSEA. The CDR3 runs to 12 residues. The V and J ends lost 6 bases and 4 bases respectively, with 12 bases between them. The CDR3 sequence: CSVQPGGYGYTF. As DNA, the CDR3 is TGCAGCGTCCAACCCGGGGGCTATGGCTACACCTTC.

Written as DNA, the CDR3 is TGTGCCAGCAGTTGGTCTAGCGGGAGCGATGAGCAGTTCTTC. Translating it yields CASSWSSGSDEQFF. The chain couples TRBV27 to TRBJ2-1; the match to TRBD2 covers 10 bases. The CDR3 extends over 14 amino acids. V shed 4 bases and J 8 bases; nucleotides not matched to a gene: 5. CDR1 MNHEY and CDR2 SMNVEV come from the germline V gene (reference sequence).

This chain uses TRBV7-2 with TRBJ1-2; 8 nucleotides agree with TRBD1. The CDR3 runs to 14 residues. The germline V gene has CDR1 SGHTA and CDR2 FQGNSA. Unmatched junction bases numbered 4, after V lost 4 bases and J lost 3 bases. CDR3 residues: CASSSQQGDYGYTF. The CDR3 bases are TGTGCCAGCAGCTCGCAACAGGGGGACTATGGCTACACCTTC.

This chain links TRBV11-2 with TRBJ2-3, with a weak D call TRBD1 (5 bases). The CDR3 is made up of 17 amino acids. Germline CDR1 is SGHAT and CDR2 is FQNNGV. V shed 5 bases and J shed 0 bases, with 18 bases lying between them. The CDR3 region is CASSLRIPDTSTDTQYF. The DNA of the CDR3 is TGTGCCAGCAGCCTCCGGATACCGGACACTAGCACAGATACGCAGTATTTT.

J is TRBJ2-2 and V is TRBV7-9; TRBD2 matches at 7 bases. This CDR3 comprises 15 residues. Germline lookup yields CDR1 SEHNR and CDR2 FQNEAQ (reference sequence). With 3 bases clipped from V and 5 bases from J, the junction kept 6 bases outside the gene matches. The CDR3 DNA sequence: TGTGCCAGCAGCTTGGGAGGGAGTGCGACCGGGGAGCTGTTTTTT. Translated, it gives CASSLGGSATGELFF.

A few counts support this clone. CDR3 sequence reads: CASRWQGSWTEAFF. CDR3 sequence (DNA): TGTGCCAGCAGATGGCAGGGGTCGTGGACTGAAGCTTTCTTT. The gene calls are TRBV11-2 and TRBJ1-1, with a tentative D call TRBD1 (6 bases). The ends were cut back, 6 bases at V and 5 bases at J, with 16 bases in the middle. Looked up from germline, CDR1 is SGHAT and CDR2 is FQNNGV. The CDR3 consists of 14 residues.

The genes are TRBV28 and TRBJ2-1, with D perhaps matching TRBD2 (6 bases). Germline loops: CDR1 MDHEN, CDR2 SYDVKM. The CDR3 runs 14 residues. The germline V and J ends were trimmed by 4 bases and 0 bases, with 7 bases remaining between them. CDR3 nucleotides: TGTGCCAGCAGTTCAGCGGGCTCCTACAATGAGCAGTTCTTC. Amino acids: CASSSAGSYNEQFF.